This TCR beta chain was profiled in a study of glioma-infiltrating T cells after dendritic cell vaccination. Study outcomes and limitations: Few patients contributed both blood and tumor specimens.

This clone appeared once. Its antigen remains unidentified. PBMC sampling occurred before vaccination, two weeks after the third dose, and at progression. With 4 bases clipped from V and 9 bases from J, the junction kept 9 bases outside the gene matches. Germline V gives CDR1 SGHTA, CDR2 FQGNSA. The CDR3 sequence is 14 residues long. Primers: 60 V beta forward and 13 J beta reverse. The data were produced by immunoSEQ multiplex PCR, yet TCRdb's version contains in-frame clones alone and is incomplete. The data show about 92,000 clones, 70% to 90% seen once. Sequences were derived from blood, sampled before dendritic cell vaccination. V usage is TRBV7-2 and J usage is TRBJ2-1; 7 bases line up with TRBD1. The TCR sequence derives from a human donor with glioblastoma. The CDR3: CASSWQPTGAEQFF. CDR3 DNA sequence: TGTGCCAGCAGCTGGCAGCCAACAGGGGCTGAGCAGTTCTTC.